These T cell receptor beta chains were read from a single sample in a study of T cell repertoires in ileal Crohn's disease. Sequenced by immunoSEQ multiplex PCR; TCRdb stores in-frame clones only, minus some. The sample yields more than 15,000 clones, approximately 87% seen once. Sample: ileal tissue. The receptors were gathered from an adult with Crohn's disease. Both conserved end residues are part of each CDR3. The order of the fields is J gene, V gene, CDR3 protein.

TRBJ1-1 TRBV30 CAWNEGREAFF
TRBJ2-3 TRBV5-1 CASSLPGTAYSTDTQYF
TRBJ2-7 TRBV7-9 CASSPRGARTFIYEQYF
TRBJ1-5 TRBV6-1 CASSEGRGRGQPQHF
TRBJ1-6 TRBV20-1 CSARTGRGLHF
TRBJ1-4 TRBV5-1 CASSLDRAADEKLFF
TRBJ2-7 TRBV5-1 CASSNGLTSYEQYF
TRBJ2-5 TRBV11-2 CASSLVMGGGGETQYF
TRBJ1-1 TRBV18 CASSLRDTFMNTEAFF
TRBJ2-5 TRBV4-3 CASSQGGGRAETQYF
TRBJ2-7 TRBV11-3 CASSLDREYEQYF
TRBJ1-6 TRBV5-1 CASSWHRDRGAPGSPLHF
TRBJ2-3 TRBV7-8 CASSPRSRDTQYF
TRBJ1-5 TRBV2 CASSSPGRRSNQPQHF
TRBJ1-2 TRBV7-2 CASSLVDRVSGGYTF
TRBJ2-6 TRBV7-9 CASTVLSSGANVLTF
TRBJ2-5 TRBV7-9 CASSPTGAGETQYF
TRBJ2-2 TRBV7-2 CASTPGQPNTGELFF
TRBJ2-3 TRBV19 CASSPTDRGGTDTQYF
TRBJ1-4 TRBV4-3 CASSQAQAGRVNEKLFF
TRBJ2-2 TRBV6-5 CASSRLAGAGELFF
TRBJ2-1 TRBV9 CASSASGGDYNEQFF
TRBJ1-5 TRBV6-1 CASSERWPAGNQPQHF
TRBJ1-2 TRBV2 CASNSRGQGSYGYTF